A single T cell receptor (beta chain) is shown here with its context. The data were obtained in a study of blood T cell repertoires in COVID-19. Germline V lookup: CDR1 SGHRS, CDR2 YFSETQ. The CDR3 consists of 15 residues. Trimming left V 1 base short and J 3 bases short, with 13 bases between. Clones were read by immunoSEQ multiplex PCR, and TCRdb kept only the in-frame ones, dropping some. The sample lists around 210,000 clones, roughly 88% seen once, with approximately 1.5% in the top ten. The sequence derives from a man aged 18 to 30 with active or convalescent COVID-19. The J gene is TRBJ1-1, the V gene TRBV5-1, with no clear D. What was sequenced was peripheral blood. The CDR3 here is CASSLSGVLDTEAFF. For the CDR3, the DNA is TGCGCCAGCAGCTTGTCAGGCGTATTGGACACTGAAGCTTTCTTT.